These T cell receptor beta chains were read from a single sample in a study of identical twins. TCRdb recomputed calls from the 5' RACE reads with MiXCR, one row per CDR3 protein. The profile shows about 810,000 distinct CDR3 sequences, 9% to 15% of them singletons. The same data also went into a second study, on yellow fever vaccine responses in identical twins.

Input material: PBMCs. Every receptor here comes from a young woman in good health. CDR3s include the opening cysteine and the closing phenylalanine or tryptophan. D genes are given only for firm matches. Size tells how often a clone was seen (once, few, many) or the class of an expanded clone, and some rows leave it out.

V: TRBV12-3/TRBV12-4; J: TRBJ2-7; D: TRBD2; size: .; CDR3: CASSSRLAGIYEQYF; DNA: TGTGCCAGCAGTTCTCGACTAGCGGGAATATACGAGCAGTACTTC
V: TRBV29-1; J: TRBJ2-1; D: .; size: few; CDR3: CSVDGLAYQQFF; DNA: TGCAGCGTTGATGGTCTAGCTTACCAGCAGTTCTTC
V: TRBV29-1; J: TRBJ2-2; D: TRBD2; size: once; CDR3: CSVSGAGRTGELFF; DNA: TGCAGCGTTAGTGGAGCGGGGCGCACCGGGGAGCTGTTTTTT
V: TRBV3-1; J: TRBJ2-5; D: TRBD2; size: few; CDR3: CASSQDRLAVETQYF; DNA: TGTGCCAGCAGCCAAGATCGACTAGCGGTTGAGACCCAGTACTTC
V: TRBV5-1; J: TRBJ2-3; D: TRBD2; size: few; CDR3: CASRLRGVTDTQYF; DNA: TGCGCCAGCAGGTTGCGGGGGGTGACAGATACGCAGTATTTT
V: TRBV29-1; J: TRBJ2-2; D: .; size: .; CDR3: CSVPRGRDTGELFF; DNA: TGCAGCGTACCCAGGGGAAGGGATACCGGGGAGCTGTTTTTT
V: TRBV23-1; J: TRBJ2-3; D: .; size: .; CDR3: CASSRAESTDTQYF; DNA: TGCGCCAGCAGTAGGGCGGAGAGCACAGATACGCAGTATTTT
V: TRBV6-1; J: TRBJ2-1; D: .; size: few; CDR3: CASIGRNNEQFF; DNA: TGTGCCAGCATAGGCCGGAACAATGAGCAGTTCTTC
V: TRBV20-1; J: TRBJ2-1; D: .; size: .; CDR3: CSASNRNNNEQFF; DNA: TGCAGTGCTAGTAATAGAAACAACAATGAGCAGTTCTTC
V: TRBV7-9; J: TRBJ1-5; D: TRBD1; size: .; CDR3: CASSLVGTGLNQPQHF; DNA: TGTGCCAGCAGCTTAGTTGGGACAGGGCTAAATCAGCCCCAGCATTTT
V: TRBV5-6; J: TRBJ2-1; D: TRBD2; size: .; CDR3: CASSLAGTSINNEQFF; DNA: TGTGCCAGCAGCTTGGCCGGGACTAGTATAAACAATGAGCAGTTCTTC
V: TRBV20-1; J: TRBJ2-5; D: .; size: .; CDR3: CSARFQETQYF; DNA: TGCAGTGCTAGATTCCAAGAGACCCAGTACTTC
V: TRBV27; J: TRBJ2-1; D: TRBD2; size: .; CDR3: CASKAWASGGNSSYNEQFF; DNA: TGTGCCAGCAAAGCCTGGGCTAGCGGGGGGAATAGTTCCTACAATGAGCAGTTCTTC